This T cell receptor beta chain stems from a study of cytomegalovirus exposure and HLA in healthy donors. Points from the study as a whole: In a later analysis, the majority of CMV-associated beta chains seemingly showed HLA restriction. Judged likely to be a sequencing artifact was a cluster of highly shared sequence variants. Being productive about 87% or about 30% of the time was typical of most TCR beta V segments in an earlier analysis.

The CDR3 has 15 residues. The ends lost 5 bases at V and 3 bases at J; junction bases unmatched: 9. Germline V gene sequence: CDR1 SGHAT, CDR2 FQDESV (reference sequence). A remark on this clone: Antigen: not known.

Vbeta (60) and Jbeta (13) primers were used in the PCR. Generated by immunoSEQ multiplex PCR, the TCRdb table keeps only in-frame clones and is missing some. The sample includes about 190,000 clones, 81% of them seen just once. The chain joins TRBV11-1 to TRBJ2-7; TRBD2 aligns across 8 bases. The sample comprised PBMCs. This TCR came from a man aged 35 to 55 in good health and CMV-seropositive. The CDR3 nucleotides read TGTGCCAGCAGCCTCCGGACTAGCCGGGACTACGAGCAGTACTTC. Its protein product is CASSLRTSRDYEQYF.